This TCR beta chain was profiled in a study of CD8 T cells in ankylosing spondylitis. The CDR3 runs 13 residues. CDR1 KGHSH and CDR2 LQKENI come from the germline V gene. Note on this clonotype: Sequence at one end of the junction differs from germline and may be a read error.

It was by quantitative 5'-RACE with molecular barcodes that TCR beta libraries were made. MiXCR was run by TCRdb on the 5' RACE reads, yielding one entry per CDR3 protein. The table includes 240,000 or so distinct CDR3 sequences, roughly 8.6% detected once. The origin of this receptor is a male donor with ankylosing spondylitis or in good health (not recorded which). This rearrangement joins TRBV18 to TRBJ2-2; the D is unclear. Sequencing was done on a sample of blood, either unsorted or a sorted T cell fraction (not recorded which). CDR3 nucleotide sequence: TGTGCCAGCTCACCAGGCAACACCAGGGAGCTGTTTTTT. The encoded protein is CASSPGNTRELFF.